This T cell receptor (beta chain) was documented in a study of beta chain features in type 1 diabetes. General study results and limits: Shorter TCRB CDR3s, moderately but significantly so, marked every one of the four CD4+ subsets in Type 1 diabetes patients.

V was shortened by 0 bases and J by 10 bases, with 6 bases between the two germline ends. This CDR3 spans 12 amino acids. Germline CDR1 reads KGHSH; CDR2 reads LQKENI. The authors took one heparinised blood draw, averaging approximately 110 mL, from each donor. CD4+ cells of the naive, central memory, regulatory and stem cell-like memory types were sorted via CD45RO/CCR7/CD25/CD127/CD95/CD27. Sequencing targeted expressed TCRB transcripts, as all isolated RNA had been reverse transcribed. There were around 3.5 million reads on average in the naive, central memory and regulatory T cell samples. Profiled with immunoSEQ multiplex PCR; TCRdb holds only in-frame clones, not every one. This sample has 300,000 or so clones, with about a tenth found just once. The table lists this clone with a few counts. What it binds is unknown.

The sequence came from a man between 25 and 39 years old with type 1 diabetes. The J gene is TRBJ1-4, the V gene TRBV18; D might be TRBD1 (5 bases). Sequencing was done on a sample of central memory CD4+ T cells from blood. The CDR3 bases are TGTGCCAGCTCACCACCCCAGGGAAAACTGTTTTTT. Translating it yields CASSPPQGKLFF. The full variable domain, completed using reference TRBV18 and TRBJ1-4, is NAGVMQNPRHLVRRRGQEARLRCSPMKGHSHVYWYRQLPEEGLKFMVYLQKENIIDESGMPKERFSAEFPKEGPSILRIQQVVRGDSAAYFCASSPPQGKLFFGSGTQLSVL.